The 28 T cell receptor beta chains below all came from one sample that was sequenced in a study of blood T cell repertoires in COVID-19. Only in-frame clones appear in the TCRdb table, and some are missing; sequencing was by immunoSEQ multiplex PCR. The table shows roughly 350,000 clones, with 88% occurring only once. The sequenced sample was peripheral blood. These receptors were taken from a woman between 70 and 85 years old with COVID-19, enrolled during active disease.

This chain links TRBV19 with TRBJ1-2, with a tentative D call TRBD1 (5 bases). Per germline, CDR1 LNHDA and CDR2 SQIVND (reference sequence). This CDR3 region has 15 residues. V gave up 7 bases and J gave up 4 bases, with 19 bases separating them. The CDR3 reads CASNVPQGSPYGYTF. CDR3 DNA sequence: TGTGCCAGTAATGTTCCGCAGGGATCTCCCTATGGCTACACCTTC.

This sequence joins TRBV3-1 (or the pseudogene TRBV3-2) and TRBJ2-2, with 14 nucleotides matching TRBD2. The CDR3 covers 18 residues. Germline V lookup: CDR1 LGHDT, CDR2 YNNKEL (reference sequence). With V trimmed by 4 bases and J by 2 bases, 6 bases remained unmatched. CDR3 protein: CASSRGLAGATNTGELFF. The CDR3 region has the DNA TGTGCCAGCAGCCGGGGACTAGCGGGGGCTACTAACACCGGGGAGCTGTTTTTT.

V usage is TRBV2 and J usage is TRBJ2-1, with D maybe TRBD1 (6 bases). V lost 2 bases, J lost 6 bases, and 14 bases lay in between. The CDR3 covers 15 residues. Germline V gene lookup returns CDR1 SNHLY and CDR2 FYNNEI. CDR3 residues: CASSERGQGPNEQFF. The DNA of the CDR3 is TGTGCCAGCAGTGAACGGGGACAAGGCCCCAATGAGCAGTTCTTC. Combining the CDR3 with reference TRBV2 and TRBJ2-1 gives the whole variable domain EPEVTQTPSHQVTQMGQEVILRCVPISNHLYFYWYRQILGQKVEFLVSFYNNEISEKSEIFDDQFSVERPDGSNFTLKIRSTKLEDSAMYFCASSERGQGPNEQFFGPGTRLTVL.

The genes are TRBV5-4 and TRBJ2-2; 15 nucleotides match TRBD2. CDR1 SGHNT and CDR2 YYREEE come from the germline V gene (reference sequence). With 4 bases clipped from V and 7 bases from J, the junction kept 8 bases outside the gene matches. The CDR3 totals 17 residues. In DNA, the CDR3 is TGTGCCAGCAGCGCCCGGACTAGCGGGGGGGCCGTCGGGGAGCTGTTTTTT. This sequence encodes CASSARTSGGAVGELFF.

The chain combines TRBV9 with TRBJ1-2; 10 bases match TRBD1. Trimming removed 4 bases from V and 2 bases from J; junction bases left unmatched: 8. Germline values: CDR1 SGDLS, CDR2 YYNGEE. The CDR3 consists of 16 residues. The CDR3: CASSPGTGAPNYGYTF. CDR3 sequence (DNA): TGTGCCAGCAGCCCCGGGACAGGGGCGCCCAACTATGGCTACACCTTC.

About this clone: Within the sample, other DNA sequences also encode this same CDR3. The V call is TRBV29-1, the J call TRBJ1-2, with D possibly TRBD1 on 5 matching bases. The CDR3 has 13 residues. V was clipped by 1 base and J by 5 bases, with 11 bases between them. Germline CDR1 SQVTM, CDR2 ANQGSEA. This chain's CDR3 is CSVEGQGGYGYTF. CDR3 bases: TGCAGCGTTGAAGGGCAGGGAGGGTATGGCTACACCTTC.

The genes are TRBV9 and TRBJ1-6; D perhaps matches TRBD1 (6 bases). This CDR3 spans 15 amino acids. Germline V gene sequence: CDR1 SGDLS, CDR2 YYNGEE. V shed 4 bases and J shed 6 bases, with 14 bases lying between them. CDR3 amino acids: CASSPGVFGNSPLHF. The DNA of the CDR3 is TGTGCCAGCAGCCCAGGGGTCTTTGGTAATTCACCCCTCCACTTT.

V usage is TRBV18 and J usage is TRBJ1-1; no definite D call. Germline V gives CDR1 KGHSH, CDR2 LQKENI. This CDR3 contains 11 residues. The V end was cut by 6 bases, the J end by 11 bases, with 13 bases between. As DNA, the CDR3 is TGTGCCAGCTCTCCTGGATTCGGGGCTTTCTTT. Its translation: CASSPGFGAFF.

This clone appeared a single time. This rearrangement joins TRBV3-1 (or the pseudogene TRBV3-2) to TRBJ1-1, with TRBD1 identical over 8 bases. J lost 3 bases, V lost 3 bases, and 15 bases had no gene match. CDR3 length equals 18 residues. Looked up from germline, CDR1 is LGHDT and CDR2 is YNNKEL (reference sequence). The CDR3 region is CASSHPINSRGQHTEAFF. The CDR3 coding sequence is TGTGCCAGCAGCCACCCAATAAATAGCAGGGGGCAGCACACTGAAGCTTTCTTT.

V usage is TRBV3-1 (or the pseudogene TRBV3-2) and J usage is TRBJ1-1; 9 bases line up with TRBD1. Germline CDR1 and CDR2: LGHDT and YNNKEL (reference sequence). Unmatched junction bases numbered 8, after V lost 2 bases and J lost 4 bases. This CDR3 is 16 amino acids long. The CDR3 sequence is CASSQPKSDRGTEAFF. Written as DNA, the CDR3 is TGTGCCAGCAGCCAACCGAAATCGGACAGGGGCACTGAAGCTTTCTTT.

This rearrangement joins TRBV28 to TRBJ2-7, with D hard to call. The germline V gene has CDR1 MDHEN and CDR2 SYDVKM. Trimming shortened V by 9 bases and J by 0 bases, and 18 bases separated the two germline ends. The CDR3 loop spans 15 amino acids. CDR3 sequence: CASAPVRWSSYEQYF. The CDR3 DNA reads as TGTGCCAGTGCACCGGTACGATGGAGCTCCTACGAGCAGTACTTC.

The chain couples TRBV7-2 to TRBJ1-1; 7 bases match TRBD1. Per the germline V gene, CDR1 is SGHTA and CDR2 is FQGNSA. This CDR3 has 15 amino acids. V dropped 1 base and J dropped 4; count of bases not matched to a gene: 6. As DNA, the CDR3 is TGTGCCAGCAGCTTAGAGGGCAGGGGGGTCACTGAAGCTTTCTTT. This encodes CASSLEGRGVTEAFF.

The chain carries TRBV2 and TRBJ1-6; 8 bases line up with TRBD1. Germline CDR1 reads SNHLY; CDR2 reads FYNNEI. The CDR3 is made up of 15 amino acids. V trimming: 6 bases; J trimming: 6 bases; junction bases outside the gene matches: 7. CDR3 sequence (DNA): TGTGCCAGCAGAGTACAGGGGGAGGGTAATTCACCCCTCCACTTT. Amino acids: CASRVQGEGNSPLHF. Supplemented by reference TRBV2 and TRBJ1-6, the full variable domain reads EPEVTQTPSHQVTQMGQEVILRCVPISNHLYFYWYRQILGQKVEFLVSFYNNEISEKSEIFDDQFSVERPDGSNFTLKIRSTKLEDSAMYFCASRVQGEGNSPLHFGNGTRLTVT.

This chain's CDR3 is CASSITVYQETQYF. In DNA, the CDR3 is TGTGCCAGTAGTATAACGGTTTATCAAGAGACCCAGTACTTC. V gene TRBV19 combines with J gene TRBJ2-5; D remains unclear. The CDR3 loop spans 14 amino acids. The germline V gene encodes CDR1 LNHDA and CDR2 SQIVND (reference sequence). The germline V and J ends were trimmed by 2 bases and 2 bases, with 9 bases remaining between them.

This clone occurred a few times. The V and J genes are TRBV20-1 and TRBJ1-5; D possibly corresponds to TRBD1 (5 bases). With 6 bases removed from V and 12 bases from J, the gap between germline ends came to 15 bases. The CDR3 is made up of 11 amino acids. Germline CDR1 reads DFQATT; CDR2 reads SNEGSKA (reference sequence). CDR3 in DNA: TGCAGTGCCACGATAGAACAGGTCCAGCATTTT. It yields the protein CSATIEQVQHF.

The chain combines TRBV27 with TRBJ1-6; D is unclear. CDR3 size: 14 residues. V was clipped by 0 bases and J by 7 bases, with 7 bases between them. Germline V lookup: CDR1 MNHEY, CDR2 SMNVEV (reference sequence). The CDR3 sequence is CASSLSRLNSPLHF. DNA of the CDR3: TGTGCCAGCAGTTTATCCCGACTAAATTCACCCCTCCACTTT.

This clone showed up just a few times. The chain recombines TRBV24-1 with TRBJ1-1; D possibly corresponds to TRBD1 (5 bases). Germline V lookup: CDR1 KGHDR, CDR2 SFDVKD. V was pared by 0 bases and J by 1 base, with 14 bases between. The CDR3 contains 17 residues. CDR3 coding DNA: TGTGCCACCAGTGATTTGACTATCCTCGACAGGAACACTGAAGCTTTCTTT. Translation: CATSDLTILDRNTEAFF.

This clone was detected once. V and J are TRBV24-1 and TRBJ2-1; D possibly corresponds to TRBD1 (6 bases). The CDR3 contains 16 residues. The V end lost 2 bases, the J end lost 5 bases, and 15 bases lay between the germline ends. The germline gives CDR1 KGHDR, CDR2 SFDVKD. The CDR3 DNA reads TGTGCCACCAGTGATTCTACAGGGTCGGGCGACAATGAGCAGTTCTTC. Its protein product is CATSDSTGSGDNEQFF.

This chain joins TRBV2 and TRBJ1-4, with TRBD1 matching 7 bases. Losses at the gene ends were 8 bases for V and 0 bases for J; bases not matched to a gene: 6. There are 15 residues in the CDR3. Per germline, CDR1 SNHLY and CDR2 FYNNEI. DNA for the CDR3: TGTGCCAGCCATCGGGACAGCGCAACTAATGAAAAACTGTTTTTT. It encodes CASHRDSATNEKLFF.

The V and J genes are TRBV29-1 and TRBJ2-2; 7 nucleotides agree with TRBD1. V was pared by 4 bases and J by 7 bases, with 3 bases of the junction left unmatched. The V gene's germline CDR1 is SQVTM and CDR2 ANQGSEA. This CDR3 region has 12 residues. CDR3 in amino acids: CSVGQGDGELFF. CDR3 DNA sequence: TGCAGCGTTGGACAGGGTGACGGGGAGCTGTTTTTT.

The J gene is TRBJ2-7, the V gene TRBV5-6, with D possibly matching TRBD2 (5 bases). This CDR3 is 14 amino acids long. Germline loops: CDR1 SGHDT, CDR2 YYEEEE. The ends were cut back, 4 bases at V and 4 bases at J, with 15 bases in the middle. The CDR3 DNA is TGTGCCAGCAGCCCCAATGGCGGCGGGTACGAGCAGTACTTC. Protein sequence: CASSPNGGGYEQYF.

This clone occurred once. The chain carries TRBV28 and TRBJ1-2; D ambiguous. Germline CDR1 and CDR2: MDHEN and SYDVKM. This CDR3 region has 14 residues. The ends were cut back, 5 bases at V and 4 bases at J, with 14 bases in the middle. DNA for the CDR3: TGTGCCAGCAGTCTTCTCACGGGGATCTATGGCTACACCTTC. Amino acid sequence: CASSLLTGIYGYTF.

The gene calls are TRBV19 and TRBJ1-1; D gene ambiguous. Germline CDR1 LNHDA, CDR2 SQIVND (reference sequence). Trimming took 2 bases from V and 2 from J, leaving 9 bases between them. The CDR3 is 14 residues long. The CDR3 spells CASSITVSNTEAFF. DNA for the CDR3: TGTGCCAGTAGTATAACAGTCAGTAACACTGAAGCTTTCTTT.

The rearrangement joins TRBV4-2 to TRBJ1-5; D is perhaps TRBD1 (6 bases). The CDR3 runs to 16 residues. The germline gives CDR1 LGHNA, CDR2 YNFKEQ. V gave up 1 base and J gave up 2 bases, with 12 bases separating them. The CDR3 DNA reads TGTGCCAGCAGCCAAGCGGAAGGGGGAGGCAATCAGCCCCAGCATTTT. It yields the protein CASSQAEGGGNQPQHF.

The rearrangement uses TRBV24-1 and TRBJ1-1; TRBD1 matches at 8 bases. In germline, CDR1 is KGHDR, CDR2 SFDVKD. J gave up 6 bases and V 4 bases, and 3 bases lay outside the gene matches. The CDR3 covers 13 residues. The CDR3 DNA reads as TGTGCCACCAGTGACAGGGACAGGTCTGAAGCTTTCTTT. Translation: CATSDRDRSEAFF.

This clone was seen just once. The rearrangement uses TRBV4-3 and TRBJ1-3; TRBD1 might be the D (5 bases). The V and J ends lost 0 bases and 2 bases respectively, with 11 bases between them. Germline V gene data show CDR1 as LGHNA and CDR2 as YSLEER. The CDR3 covers 16 residues. The CDR3 region is CASSQDWGGTGNTIYF. CDR3 bases: TGCGCCAGCAGCCAAGATTGGGGGGGAACTGGAAACACCATATATTTT.

The chain has TRBV2 and TRBJ2-3, with TRBD2 identical over 14 bases. Unmatched junction bases numbered 7, after V lost 5 bases and J lost 6 bases. The germline V gene has CDR1 SNHLY and CDR2 FYNNEI. The CDR3 loop spans 16 amino acids. CDR3 in DNA: TGTGCCAGCAGTTCGGGACTAGCGGGGGCCATTGATACGCAGTATTTT. It is translated as CASSSGLAGAIDTQYF.

This clone was seen once. In nucleotides, the CDR3 is TGTGCCAGCGGTTCTAGTAGGAGTCCCCCCTATGGCTACACCTTC. It translates to CASGSSRSPPYGYTF. The genes are TRBV6-5 and TRBJ1-2; D remains unclear. Germline CDR1 is MNHEY and CDR2 is SVGAGI. The length of the CDR3 is 15 residues. V was clipped by 8 bases and J by 4 bases, with 20 bases between them.